The entry below gives a single TCR beta chain sequence along with its context. Its antigen remains unidentified. PCR primers comprised 60 Vbeta and 13 Jbeta primers. Assay: immunoSEQ multiplex PCR; the TCRdb copy retains only in-frame clones and omits some. The data contain about 93,000 clones, around four fifths of them singletons. This sample is part of a study of cytomegalovirus exposure and HLA in healthy donors. Study in general: Early released data had 65 million to 100 million unique TCRs, all coming from HLA-typed donors.

With 1 base removed from V and 5 bases from J, the gap between germline ends came to 24 bases. The CDR3 spans 18 residues. CDR1 SGHVS and CDR2 FQNEAQ come from the germline V gene. Notes on the study in general: Later analysis demonstrated an association between a missense DCLRE1C variant and TCR beta V- and J-gene trimming. Presence/absence analyses rested on an assumption that sequencing depth was roughly uniform across donors.

Sequenced: PBMCs. The chain carries TRBV7-8 and TRBJ2-7; a possible D gene is TRBD1 (5 bases). The receptor was derived from a boy aged 5-17 years in good health and CMV-seronegative. CDR3 sequence: CASSLVPTQGRPRNEQYF. CDR3 bases: TGTGCCAGCAGCTTAGTTCCCACTCAGGGCCGTCCTAGGAACGAGCAGTACTTC.